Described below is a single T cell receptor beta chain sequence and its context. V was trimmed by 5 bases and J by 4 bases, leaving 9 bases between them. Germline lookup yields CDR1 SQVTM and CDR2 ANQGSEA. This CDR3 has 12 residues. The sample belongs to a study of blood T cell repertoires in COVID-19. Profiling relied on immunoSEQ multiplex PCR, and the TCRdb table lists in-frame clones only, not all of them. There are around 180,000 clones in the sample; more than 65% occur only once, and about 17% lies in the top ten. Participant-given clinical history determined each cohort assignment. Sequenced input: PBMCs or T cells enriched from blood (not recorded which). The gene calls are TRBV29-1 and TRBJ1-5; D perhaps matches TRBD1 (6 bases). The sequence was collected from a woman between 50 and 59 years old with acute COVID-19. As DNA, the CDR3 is TGCAGCGTTAGACAGGCAAATCAGCCCCAGCATTTT. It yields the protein CSVRQANQPQHF.